This T cell receptor (beta chain) was sequenced during a study of OX40 agonist ivuxolimab in advanced cancers. A note on the overall study: Ivuxolimab, which targeted the costimulatory receptor OX40 (CD134), was an agonistic, fully human IgG2 monoclonal antibody. Intravenous ivuxolimab was administered to patients every 2 weeks at six dose levels: 0.01, 0.1, 0.3, 1.5, 3 and 10 mg/kg. Among the approximately 50 dose-escalation patients, approximately 20 had hepatocellular carcinoma, approximately 15 melanoma, 9 renal cell carcinoma and 9 head and neck cancer. In the dose-escalation cohort, over 65% of patients were male, and the mean age was approximately 55 years, with a range of about 23 to 90. Prior anti-PD-1, anti-PD-L1 or anti-CTLA-4 therapy was permitted, and roughly two fifths of dose-escalation patients had received checkpoint inhibitors. Three dose-escalation patients achieved partial responses, one with hepatocellular carcinoma and two with cutaneous melanoma. Peripheral TCRbeta sequencing was intended to test whether TCR sequence diversity was altered and clonal T-cell expansion was caused by ivuxolimab. The paper reports the monotherapy dose-escalation portion (N ≈ 52 patients) of the phase I ivuxolimab trial.

Patients with a history of autoimmune disease or receiving systemic immunosuppression were excluded from the trial. Peripheral blood for TCR sequencing was collected from all dose cohorts at baseline, on cycle 4 day 1, and on cycle 7 day 1. Samples came from an open-label, multicenter, first-in-human phase I dose-escalation trial of ivuxolimab. Adults with locally advanced or metastatic melanoma, renal cell carcinoma, hepatocellular carcinoma or head and neck squamous cell carcinoma were enrolled in the trial. Before TCR sequencing, CD4+ T cells and CD8+ T cells were sorted from peripheral blood as separate populations. The CDR3 contains 13 residues, cysteine and phenylalanine counted. This entry keeps only the CDR3 DNA: 39 bases, framed from base 1. Sequences SGHAT (CDR1) and FQNNGV (CDR2) are obtained from the germline V gene. V is shortened by 5 bases, J by 3 bases, and the region joining them spans 11 bases.

Details on this clone: Its antigen target is currently unknown. It has no much larger one-base neighbor in the sample; base qualities were not kept.

Here is what the overall study found, with its caveats: Low levels of normalized T-cell clonal expansion were also shown by some nonresponding patients. The antigen specificity of the clonally expanded peripheral T cells was not determined. Clonal expansion of both CD4+ and CD8+ blood T cells was observed from baseline to week 6 at doses 0.1 to 3.0 mg/kg. After ivuxolimab, CD8+ T cells had more expanded clones than CD4+ T cells on average. In the 0.1-3.0 mg/kg groups, partial responders had among the lowest normalized peripheral clonal expansion, particularly in CD8+ T cells.

Genomic DNA was isolated from the sorted cells so that the TCRbeta CDR3 region could be sequenced. The immunoSEQ Assay was used for sequencing of TCRbeta CDR3 regions. TCRdb retrieved this table from immuneACCESS and kept in-frame rearrangements only. Not all clones are present; in checked studies, unresolved V genes account for under half, and no reason is known for the remainder. For this sample the table gives some 52,000 clones, of which 90% to 95% were detected only once. The top ten constitute about 25% of the sample. The TCR comes from an adult with an advanced solid tumor such as melanoma, head and neck, liver or kidney cancer. Here the sequenced sample was CD4+ or CD8+ T cells sorted from blood, taken in a trial of the OX40 agonist ivuxolimab. The chain links TRBV11-2 with TRBJ2-7, with the D segment identity uncertain. The CDR3 loop reads CASSRTNFYEQYF. The bases are TGTGCCAGCAGCCGAACAAATTTCTACGAGCAGTACTTC.